This T cell receptor (beta chain) derives from a study of cytomegalovirus exposure and HLA in healthy donors. Points from the study as a whole: It was reported that the classifier diagnosed cytomegalovirus status with high specificity and sensitivity in both the original and validation cohorts.

The study ran its PCR with 60 Vbeta and 13 Jbeta primers. This table comes from immunoSEQ multiplex PCR, and its TCRdb copy is limited to in-frame clones, with some not included. This table has just under 80,000 clones, over 65% appearing once. These donors counted as nominally healthy when sampled, but unrecorded immune exposures were likely. This CDR3 has 14 amino acids. Germline V gene lookup returns CDR1 MDHEN and CDR2 SYDVKM. V was trimmed by 7 bases and J by 4 bases, leaving 16 bases between them. In the case of this clone: Its target is not known.

The source material was PBMCs. This clonotype was sampled from a man in his forties in good health and CMV-seronegative. This rearrangement joins TRBV28 to TRBJ1-2; a weak D match, TRBD1 (5 bases). The CDR3 reads CASTPMGGFYGYTF. For the CDR3, the DNA is TGTGCCAGCACTCCGATGGGGGGATTCTATGGCTACACCTTC.